The T cell receptor (beta chain) described here comes from a study of cytomegalovirus exposure and HLA in healthy donors. Deletions cut 6 bases from V and 2 bases from J, with 19 bases between. The CDR3 is 17 residues long. Per the germline V gene, CDR1 is MGHDK and CDR2 is SYGVNS. The PCR used 60 Vbeta and 13 Jbeta primers. Sequencing used immunoSEQ multiplex PCR; TCRdb keeps in-frame clones, though not all of them. The sample lists around 200,000 clones; 86% were seen once. The TCR comes from a woman aged 25 to 39 in good health and CMV-seronegative. The V call is TRBV25-1, the J call TRBJ2-2; TRBD2 is a possible D gene (6 bases). The sequenced material came from PBMCs. CDR3 in amino acids: CASRQTSSVRNTGELFF. As DNA, the CDR3 is TGTGCCAGCAGGCAAACTTCTAGCGTGAGAAACACCGGGGAGCTGTTTTTT.